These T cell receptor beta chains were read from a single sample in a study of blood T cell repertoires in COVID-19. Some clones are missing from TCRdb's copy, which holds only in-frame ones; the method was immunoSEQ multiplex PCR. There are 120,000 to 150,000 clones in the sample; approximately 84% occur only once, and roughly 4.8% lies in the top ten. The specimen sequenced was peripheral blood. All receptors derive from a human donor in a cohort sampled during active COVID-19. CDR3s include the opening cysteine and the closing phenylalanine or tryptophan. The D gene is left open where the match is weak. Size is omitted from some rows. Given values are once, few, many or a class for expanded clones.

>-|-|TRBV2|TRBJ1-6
CASSELNSYNSPLHF
TGTGCCAGCAGTGAATTGAACAGTTATAATTCACCCCTCCACTTT
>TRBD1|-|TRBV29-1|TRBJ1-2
CSVTGDRDFYGYTF
TGCAGCGTGACGGGGGACAGGGACTTCTATGGCTACACCTTC
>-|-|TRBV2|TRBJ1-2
CASSVSGEGEGYTF
TGTGCCAGCAGTGTCTCAGGGGAGGGGGAAGGCTACACCTTC
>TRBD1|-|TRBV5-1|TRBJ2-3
CASTDRGRLSTDTQYF
TGCGCCAGCACCGACAGGGGGCGCCTTAGCACAGATACGCAGTATTTT
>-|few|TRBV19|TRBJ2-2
CASSIDRNTGELFF
TGTGCCAGTAGTATAGACAGGAACACCGGGGAGCTGTTTTTT
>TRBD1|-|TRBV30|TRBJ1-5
CAWSADRGGSQPQHF
TGTGCCTGGAGTGCTGACAGGGGAGGGAGTCAGCCCCAGCATTTT
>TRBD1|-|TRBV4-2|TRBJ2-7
CASSQEPGQVYEQYF
TGTGCCAGCAGCCAAGAACCGGGACAGGTATACGAGCAGTACTTC
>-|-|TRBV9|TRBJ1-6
CASSVFGEGSPLHF
TGTGCCAGCAGCGTATTCGGGGAGGGTTCACCCCTCCACTTT
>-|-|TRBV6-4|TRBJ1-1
CASILQGEVTEAFF
TGTGCCAGCATCTTACAGGGCGAGGTCACTGAAGCTTTCTTT
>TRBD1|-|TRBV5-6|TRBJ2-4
CASKGQGANIQYF
TGTGCCAGCAAGGGACAGGGGGCGAACATTCAGTACTTC
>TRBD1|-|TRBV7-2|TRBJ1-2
CASSLLGQGAYGYTF
TGTGCCAGCAGCTTACTGGGACAGGGGGCCTATGGCTACACCTTC
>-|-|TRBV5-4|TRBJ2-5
CASSLGGGEETQYF
TGTGCCAGCAGCCTGGGGGGGGGCGAAGAGACCCAGTACTTC
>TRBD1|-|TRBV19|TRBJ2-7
CASSIWTGPYEQYF
TGTGCCAGTAGTATATGGACAGGGCCCTACGAGCAGTACTTC
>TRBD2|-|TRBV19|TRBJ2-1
CASRSVWGTSGRGDEQFF
TGTGCCAGTAGATCGGTGTGGGGGACTAGCGGGAGAGGCGATGAGCAGTTCTTC
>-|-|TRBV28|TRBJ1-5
CASSFGSGNQPQHF
TGTGCCAGCAGTTTCGGCAGCGGGAATCAGCCCCAGCATTTT
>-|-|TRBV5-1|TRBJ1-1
CASSIGTPNTEAFF
TGCGCCAGCAGCATCGGGACACCGAACACTGAAGCTTTCTTT